One T cell receptor (beta chain) is described in this entry. Its antigen remains unknown. The entry originates in a study of T-cell memory formation after mild COVID-19. Overall study findings and caveats: CD4+ contracting clones were found mainly in CM and EM, and CD8+ ones in EMRA. Clones shrinking from day 15 to 85 showed even CD4/CD8 mixes; later expanders tilted CD4+. Certain responding clones were present in pre-infection memory, suggesting participation of cross-reactive memory.

The TCR alpha and TCR beta cDNA libraries, bearing sample barcodes and UMIs, were generated by 5'RACE using constant-segment primers. TCRdb re-called the 5' RACE reads through MiXCR, storing one row per CDR3 protein. The sample holds some 160,000 distinct CDR3 sequences; roughly 31% are singletons and the top ten take around 13%. Germline V CDR1 and CDR2: SQVTM, ANQGSEA. The CDR3 contains 14 residues. V lost 6 bases to trimming and J lost 2 bases, with 14 bases between them. This TCR was recovered from an adult woman who had mild COVID-19 (a few samples of this study predate the infection). Cell type and time point are not known. The gene calls are TRBV29-1 and TRBJ2-1, with D tentatively TRBD1 (6 bases). The material sequenced was PBMCs or a T cell subset sorted from them (not recorded which). DNA for the CDR3: TGCAGCGTGGGTGACAGGTACGCCTACAATGAGCAGTTCTTC. Its translation: CSVGDRYAYNEQFF.